The 3 T cell receptor beta chains listed next were all sequenced from one sample in a study of identical twins. A single record per CDR3 protein comes from TCRdb applying MiXCR to the 5' RACE reads. This sample has approximately 350,000 distinct CDR3 sequences, with roughly an eighth found just once. This sample also appeared in a second study, on yellow fever vaccine responses in identical twins.

The source material was CD8+ T cells sorted from blood. The receptors were sampled from a woman aged 18-35 years in good health.

There are many counts of this clonotype. The gene calls are TRBV6-1 and TRBJ1-3; 8 bases fit TRBD1. Germline CDR1 MNHNS, CDR2 SASEGT. CDR3 size: 21 residues. The ends lost 3 bases at V and 0 bases at J; junction bases unmatched: 19. The CDR3 DNA reads as TGTGCCAGCAGTGAGTTCTCCGGTCAGGGGGCGAAGATTATCTCTGGAAACACCATATATTTT. It yields the protein CASSEFSGQGAKIISGNTIYF.

The genes are TRBV3-1 and TRBJ2-7; no firm D call. V shed 0 bases and J shed 4 bases, with 10 bases lying between them. The CDR3 runs to 14 residues. CDR1 and CDR2 from the germline V gene are LGHDT and YNNKEL (reference sequence). CDR3 amino acids: CASSQDEARYEQYF. DNA of the CDR3: TGTGCCAGCAGCCAAGATGAGGCGAGGTACGAGCAGTACTTC.

V gene TRBV7-2 combines with J gene TRBJ2-5; 11 positions agree with TRBD1. Germline trimming cut 9 bases from V and 5 bases from J; bases unmatched to any gene: 5. The CDR3 totals 13 residues. Germline values: CDR1 SGHTA, CDR2 FQGNSA. The CDR3 sequence is CARGQGGEETQYF. The CDR3 DNA reads as TGTGCCAGGGGACAGGGGGGTGAGGAGACCCAGTACTTC.